The rows below give T cell receptor beta chains drawn from one sample of a study of blood T cell repertoires in COVID-19. Some clones are missing from TCRdb's copy, which holds only in-frame ones; the method was immunoSEQ multiplex PCR. This table holds fewer than 250,000 clones, 80% to 90% found once. Sequencing used peripheral blood. These TCRs come from a woman in her forties or fifties with acute or convalescent COVID-19. CDR3s include the opening cysteine and the closing phenylalanine or tryptophan. D genes are given only for firm matches. Size is stated for part of the rows, as once, few or many counts, or as a class when the clone is expanded.

v_gene	j_gene	abundance	d_gene	CDR3aa	CDR3nt
TRBV30	TRBJ2-7	NA	NA	CACTEGSYEQYF	TGTGCCTGCACGGAGGGGTCCTACGAGCAGTACTTC
TRBV18	TRBJ1-2	NA	NA	CASSPFDKNYGYTF	TGTGCCAGCTCACCATTTGACAAGAACTATGGCTACACCTTC
TRBV5-4	TRBJ2-3	NA	NA	CASSSKGLSDTQYF	TGTGCCAGCAGCTCCAAGGGGCTGTCAGATACGCAGTATTTT
TRBV5-1	TRBJ1-1	NA	NA	CASSFDSSVNTEAFF	TGCGCCAGCAGCTTCGACAGTTCGGTGAACACTGAAGCTTTCTTT
TRBV19	TRBJ2-1	NA	TRBD2	CASSIQRGGNEQFF	TGTGCCAGTAGTATCCAGCGGGGGGGCAATGAGCAGTTCTTC
TRBV30	TRBJ1-5	once	TRBD1	CAWSAGTGSQPQHF	TGTGCCTGGAGTGCCGGGACAGGGAGTCAGCCCCAGCATTTT
TRBV5-6	TRBJ1-4	NA	TRBD1	CASSWTGTNEKLFF	TGTGCCAGCAGCTGGACAGGGACTAATGAAAAACTGTTTTTT
TRBV5-1	TRBJ1-1	NA	NA	CASSLTGQLNTEAFF	TGCGCCAGCAGCTTGACCGGACAGCTGAACACTGAAGCTTTCTTT
TRBV11-2	TRBJ2-3	NA	TRBD2	CASSLSGGAGDTQYF	TGTGCCAGCAGTCTTAGCGGGGGGGCGGGAGATACGCAGTATTTT
TRBV5-1	TRBJ2-1	NA	NA	CASSFESTGEQFF	TGCGCCAGCAGCTTCGAATCGACGGGGGAGCAGTTCTTC
TRBV4-1	TRBJ2-3	once	NA	CASSPSWSVTDTQYF	TGCGCCAGCAGCCCATCGTGGAGTGTTACAGATACGCAGTATTTT
TRBV11-3	TRBJ2-7	NA	NA	CASSLRVDGEQYF	TGTGCCAGCAGTCTCAGGGTGGACGGCGAGCAGTACTTC
TRBV18	TRBJ1-4	NA	TRBD1	CASSQGQGREKLFF	TGTGCCAGCTCACAGGGACAGGGACGAGAAAAACTGTTTTTT
TRBV6-8	TRBJ1-2	NA	NA	CASSYPPPTQGNCGYTF	TGTGCCAGCAGTTATCCCCCCCCAACTCAGGGTAACTGCGGCTACACCTTC
TRBV4-1	TRBJ2-2	NA	NA	CASSQEFDPRDTGELFF	TGCGCCAGCAGCCAAGAGTTTGACCCACGGGACACCGGGGAGCTGTTTTTT
TRBV29-1	TRBJ2-7	NA	NA	CSVVGGPYEQYF	TGCAGCGTTGTGGGGGGGCCCTACGAGCAGTACTTC